This TCR beta chain appears in the sequencing data of a study of tumor and adjacent non-tumor tissue in lung cancer. With respect to this clonotype: At one boundary the junction diverges from the germline segment, which might be a read error.

Germline assignment: CDR1 SGHKS and CDR2 YYEKEE (reference sequence). The CDR3 sequence is 12 residues long. The template was RNA from unsorted bulk tissue. The library came from three nested PCR rounds adapted from ARM-PCR protocols. TCRdb re-derived calls from the multiplex PCR reads in MiXCR, one entry per CDR3 protein. The table lists approximately 140,000 distinct CDR3 sequences, about 71% of them singletons. Sequencing was carried out using lung tumor tissue. The source is a man in his 60s with small cell lung cancer. The chain links TRBV5-5 to TRBJ2-7; D is uncertain. The chain's CDR3 is CACSYTMAEQYF. The CDR3 DNA is TGTGCCTGCAGCTACACCATGGCCGAGCAGTACTTC.